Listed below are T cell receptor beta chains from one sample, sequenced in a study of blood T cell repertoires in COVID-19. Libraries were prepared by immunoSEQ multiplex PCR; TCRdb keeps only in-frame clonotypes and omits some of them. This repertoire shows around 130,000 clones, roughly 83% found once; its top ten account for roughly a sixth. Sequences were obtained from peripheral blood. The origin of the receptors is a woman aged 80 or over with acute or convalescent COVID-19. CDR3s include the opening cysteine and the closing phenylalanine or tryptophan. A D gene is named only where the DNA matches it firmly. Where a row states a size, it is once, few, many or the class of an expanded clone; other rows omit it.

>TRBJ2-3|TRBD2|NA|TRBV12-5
TGTGCTAGTGGTTTGGTTAGGCTAGCGGGAGTAACGGCAGATACGCAGTATTTT
CASGLVRLAGVTADTQYF
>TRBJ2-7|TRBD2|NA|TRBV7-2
TGTGCCAGCAGAGCGGGGGGCCGATACTACGAGCAGTACTTC
CASRAGGRYYEQYF
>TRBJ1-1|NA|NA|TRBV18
TGTGCCAGCTCACCAAGGGGATTGGTGACTGAAGCTTTCTTT
CASSPRGLVTEAFF
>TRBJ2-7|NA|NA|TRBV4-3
TGCGCCAGCAGCCAAGGAAGGGGTTTCTACGAGCAGTACTTC
CASSQGRGFYEQYF
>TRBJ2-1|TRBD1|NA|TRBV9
TGTGCCAGCAGCCGAGGTCCGGGACAGGGGAGGGGAAATGAGCAGTTCTTC
CASSRGPGQGRGNEQFF
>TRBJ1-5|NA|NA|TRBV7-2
TGTGCCAGCAGCTTAGAGTTAGCAGACCGGACAGATAGCAATCAGCCCCAGCATTTT
CASSLELADRTDSNQPQHF
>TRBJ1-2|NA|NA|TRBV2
TGTGCCAGCAGCGGGGCTAACTATGGCTACACCTTC
CASSGANYGYTF
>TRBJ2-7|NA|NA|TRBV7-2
TGTGCCAGCAGCTTAGACCAATTGAGTAGTAAGCAGTACTTC
CASSLDQLSSKQYF
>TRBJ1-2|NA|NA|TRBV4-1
TGCGCCAGCAGCCAGTCCTCTACAGGGAACTATGGCTACACCTTC
CASSQSSTGNYGYTF
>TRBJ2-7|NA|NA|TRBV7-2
TGTGCCAGCAGCTTAAGGGGGAAAGGACGGAGCTCCTACGAGCAGTACTTC
CASSLRGKGRSSYEQYF
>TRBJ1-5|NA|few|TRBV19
TGTGCCAGTAGTATCGCGGGTCATCAGCCCCAGCATTTT
CASSIAGHQPQHF
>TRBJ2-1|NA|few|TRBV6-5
TGTGCCAGCAGCCATCACTCTAGCTCCTACAATGAGCAGTTCTTC
CASSHHSSSYNEQFF
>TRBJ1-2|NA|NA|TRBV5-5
TGTGCCAGCAGCTTGTTTGACAGCGCTAACTATGGCTACACCTTC
CASSLFDSANYGYTF
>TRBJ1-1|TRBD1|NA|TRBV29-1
TGCAGCGTTGGACAGGGAAGGAACACTGAAGCTTTCTTT
CSVGQGRNTEAFF
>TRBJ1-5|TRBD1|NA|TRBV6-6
TGTGCCAGCAGTTACTCGAACCAGGGGGCAAATCAGCCCCAGCATTTT
CASSYSNQGANQPQHF
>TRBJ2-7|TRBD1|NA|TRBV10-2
TGCGCCAGCAGTGAGTCGGTACAGGGGTTTGGGCAGTACTTC
CASSESVQGFGQYF
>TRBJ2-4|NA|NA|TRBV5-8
TGTGCCAGCAGCCTGGATAGCGGCCACATTCAGTACTTC
CASSLDSGHIQYF
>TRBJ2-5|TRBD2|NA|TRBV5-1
TGCGCCAGCGGTGGAGGGAGGCGCAGCGGGAGGGCAGAGACCCAGTACTTC
CASGGGRRSGRAETQYF
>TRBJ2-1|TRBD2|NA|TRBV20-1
TGCAGTGCTGGTGATAGCGGGACTGACTCCTACAATGAGCAGTTCTTC
CSAGDSGTDSYNEQFF
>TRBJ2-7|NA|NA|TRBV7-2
TGTGCCAGCTCCCTGATGAGGGCCCACGAGCAGTACTTC
CASSLMRAHEQYF
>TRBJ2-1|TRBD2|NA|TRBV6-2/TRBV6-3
TGTGCCAGCAGTAGTCCGGGAGGGTGGAATGAGCAGTTCTTC
CASSSPGGWNEQFF
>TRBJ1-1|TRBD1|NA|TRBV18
TGTGCCAGCTCACCCGACGACAGGGGGGGATTGAACACTGAAGCTTTCTTT
CASSPDDRGGLNTEAFF
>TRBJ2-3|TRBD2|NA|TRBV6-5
TGTGCCAGCAGTTACTCCAGCGGGGGGGCTGCAGATACGCAGTATTTT
CASSYSSGGAADTQYF
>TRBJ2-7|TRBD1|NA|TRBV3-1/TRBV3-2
TGTGCGACAGGGTCTACTCTCTCCTACGAGCAGTACTTC
CATGSTLSYEQYF
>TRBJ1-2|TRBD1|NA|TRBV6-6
TGTGCCAGCAGTGACAGGACAGGTCTTGGCTACACCTTC
CASSDRTGLGYTF
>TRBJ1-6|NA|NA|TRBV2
TGTGCCAGCAGTGACCGGGTCATTAATAATTCACCCCTCCACTTT
CASSDRVINNSPLHF
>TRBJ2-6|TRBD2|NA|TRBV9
TGTGCCCGCGGGGGGGCTGGGGCCAACGTCCTGACTTTC
CARGGAGANVLTF
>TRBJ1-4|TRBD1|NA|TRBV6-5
TGTGCCAGCAGACGCACAGGGGGAACTAATGAAAAACTGTTTTTT
CASRRTGGTNEKLFF
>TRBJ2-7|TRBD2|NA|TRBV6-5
TGTGCCAGCAGTTACATAGCGGGGCAATCAGAGCAGTACTTC
CASSYIAGQSEQYF
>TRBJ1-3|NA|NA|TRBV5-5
TGTGCCAGCGGTAGACCTGAGGGTAGAAACACCATATATTTT
CASGRPEGRNTIYF
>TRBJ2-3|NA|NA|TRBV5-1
TGCGCCAGCAGCTTGGGGCTGCTCACAGATACGCAGTATTTT
CASSLGLLTDTQYF
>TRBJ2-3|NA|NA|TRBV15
TGTGCCACCAGCAGAGACCCGGGAATATCGCAGGGGTCTGATACGCAGTATTTT
CATSRDPGISQGSDTQYF
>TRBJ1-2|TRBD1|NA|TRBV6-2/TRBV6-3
TGTGCCAGCAGTTCGACAGGGGGCGACCTGTATGGCTACACCTTC
CASSSTGGDLYGYTF
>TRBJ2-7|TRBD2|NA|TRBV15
TGTGCCACCAGCAGAGATCGATTAGCGGGAGTAATCAACGAGCAGTACTTC
CATSRDRLAGVINEQYF
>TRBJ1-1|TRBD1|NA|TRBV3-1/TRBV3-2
TGTGCCAGCAGCCGAGGGGCAGGGGGTGAAGCTTTCTTT
CASSRGAGGEAFF
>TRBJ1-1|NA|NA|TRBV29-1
TGCAGCGTTGTTGGCCAGGGCACGATGAACACTGAAGCTTTCTTT
CSVVGQGTMNTEAFF
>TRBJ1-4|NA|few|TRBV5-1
TGCGCCAGCAGCACTTCAGACTGGGGAGGTGAAAAACTGTTTTTT
CASSTSDWGGEKLFF
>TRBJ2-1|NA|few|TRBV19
TGTGCCAGTAGTCCCCAACCGACGGGGGAATTTCGGTTCTTC
CASSPQPTGEFRFF
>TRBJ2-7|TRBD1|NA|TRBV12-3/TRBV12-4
TGTGCCAGCAGACGACAGGGGGAGCAGTACTTC
CASRRQGEQYF
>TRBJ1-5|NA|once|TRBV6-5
TGTGCCAGCAGTTCCTACTACCATGATAGCAATCAGCCCCAGCATTTT
CASSSYYHDSNQPQHF
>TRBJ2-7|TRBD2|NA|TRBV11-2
TGTGCCAGCAGCTTAGGGGTGGTAGCGGGGGGCTACGAGCAGTACTTC
CASSLGVVAGGYEQYF
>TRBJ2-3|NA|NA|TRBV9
TGTGCCAGCAGCCAAAAGACGGGTTCAGATACGCAGTATTTT
CASSQKTGSDTQYF
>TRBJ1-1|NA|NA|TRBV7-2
TGTGCCAGCAGCTTAGATGCGGGGCCCACTGAAGCTTTCTTT
CASSLDAGPTEAFF
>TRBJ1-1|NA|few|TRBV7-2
TGTGCCAGCAGCTTAATGGCTGGGGGGGGCACTGAAGCTTTCTTT
CASSLMAGGGTEAFF
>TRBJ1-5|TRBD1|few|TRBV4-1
TGCGCCAGCAGCCAAGTACAGGGGGCTTGGGGCAATCAGCCCCAGCATTTT
CASSQVQGAWGNQPQHF
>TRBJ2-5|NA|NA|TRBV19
TGTGCCAGTAGTATACCCGGCGGGACGAAGACCCAGTACTTC
CASSIPGGTKTQYF
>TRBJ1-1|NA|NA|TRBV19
TGTGCCAGTAGTATTCAGGGCCTCAGGGACACTGAAGCTTTCTTT
CASSIQGLRDTEAFF
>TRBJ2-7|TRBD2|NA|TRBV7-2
TGTGCCAGCAGCCTTGGGGGGGTCACCTCCTACGAGCAGTACTTC
CASSLGGVTSYEQYF
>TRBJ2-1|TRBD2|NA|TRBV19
TGTGCCAGTAGTAATAGCGGGAGGGCCGTTGGGCAGTTCTTC
CASSNSGRAVGQFF